Listed here are 24 T cell receptor beta chains from one sample, sequenced in a study of OX40 agonist ivuxolimab in advanced cancers. Libraries were prepared by immunoSEQ multiplex PCR; TCRdb keeps only in-frame clonotypes and omits some of them. This sample has around 40,000 clones; roughly 82% occur once, and the top ten carry 15%. This specimen was CD4+ or CD8+ T cells sorted from blood, taken in a trial of the OX40 agonist ivuxolimab. The receptors were sampled from an adult with an advanced solid tumor such as melanoma, head and neck, liver or kidney cancer.

This rearrangement joins TRBV27 to TRBJ2-7; no definite D call. V was pared by 5 bases and J by 1 base, with 15 bases between. The CDR3 loop spans 15 amino acids. Germline V lookup: CDR1 MNHEY, CDR2 SMNVEV (reference sequence). The CDR3 nucleotides are TGTGCCAGCAGTCCACTCTCGAGGAGATCCTACGAGCAGTACTTC. It yields the protein CASSPLSRRSYEQYF.

The CDR3 loop is CASSLEGGGYTF. CDR3 in DNA: TGTGCCAGCAGCTTGGAGGGCGGTGGCTACACCTTC. The J gene is TRBJ1-2, the V gene TRBV5-6; no firm D call. CDR3 length equals 12 residues. Germline CDR1 SGHDT, CDR2 YYEEEE. Trimming shortened V by 0 bases and J by 7 bases, and 7 bases separated the two germline ends.

This sequence joins TRBV10-2 and TRBJ2-7; 7 nucleotides match TRBD1. Germline CDR1 is WSHSY and CDR2 is SAAADI. The trim removed 10 bases at V and 6 bases at J, leaving 6 bases unmatched. The CDR3 spans 11 residues. The CDR3 here is CATLTGTEQYF. The CDR3 nucleotides read TGCGCCACCTTGACAGGGACCGAGCAGTACTTC.

A few counts support this clone. V usage is TRBV6-1 and J usage is TRBJ2-3; D might be TRBD1 or TRBD2, each matching 7 bases. CDR1 MNHNS and CDR2 SASEGT come from the germline V gene. The CDR3 is 15 amino acids. With 2 bases removed from V and 3 bases from J, the gap between germline ends came to 12 bases. CDR3 sequence (DNA): TGTGCCAGCAGTGAAATGCAGGGGGGGACAGATACGCAGTATTTT. It encodes CASSEMQGGTDTQYF.

The CDR3 DNA reads as TGTGCCAGCAGTTGGGGGGCGGGACGCACAGATACGCAGTATTTT. Protein product: CASSWGAGRTDTQYF. The rearrangement uses TRBV28 and TRBJ2-3; D could derive from TRBD1 or TRBD2 (6 bases each). CDR1 MDHEN and CDR2 SYDVKM come from the germline V gene. This CDR3 is 15 amino acids long. V lost 4 bases and J 1 base, leaving 12 bases between the germline ends.

The chain combines TRBV10-3 with TRBJ2-7; D gene ambiguous. The CDR3 runs 16 residues. Germline V CDR1 and CDR2: ENHRY, SYGVKD. V was cut by 4 bases and J by 4 bases, with 20 bases left in between. The CDR3 bases are TGTGCCATCAGTGGGTACACTACCAACCCATTTTACGAGCAGTACTTC. As protein: CAISGYTTNPFYEQYF.

The chain employs TRBV5-6 and TRBJ1-1, with a possible D match to TRBD1 (6 bases). V lost 6 bases and J 3 bases, leaving 15 bases between the germline ends. The CDR3 extends over 14 amino acids. The germline CDR1 and CDR2 sequences are SGHDT and YYEEEE. The CDR3, as DNA: TGTGCCAGCACCCCAGAGGGGGGGCACACTGAAGCTTTCTTT. Protein product: CASTPEGGHTEAFF.

The chain uses TRBV28 and TRBJ2-1, with D perhaps TRBD2 (6 bases). Trimming removed 2 bases from V and 10 bases from J, with 15 bases in between. Germline V gene sequence: CDR1 MDHEN, CDR2 SYDVKM. The CDR3 extends over 14 amino acids. CDR3 residues: CASSLSSGRPEQFF. The CDR3 bases are TGTGCCAGCAGTTTAAGTTCAGGGAGGCCAGAGCAGTTCTTC.

This chain joins TRBV11-2 and TRBJ2-1; TRBD2 aligns across 10 bases. The CDR3 runs to 15 residues. V trimming: 1 base; J trimming: 5 bases; junction bases outside the gene matches: 2. Germline V gene data show CDR1 as SGHAT and CDR2 as FQNNGV. CDR3 sequence (DNA): TGTGCCAGCAGCTTAGTGGGACTAGCGAACAATGAGCAGTTCTTC. This encodes CASSLVGLANNEQFF.

Points on this clone: Mismatch with germline at one junction end may stem from a read error. The chain combines TRBV7-7 with TRBJ2-7; 11 nucleotides align to TRBD2. Looked up from germline, CDR1 is SSHAT and CDR2 is FNYEAQ (reference sequence). CDR3 length: 16 residues. CDR3: CASSPSGLAGTYEQYF. Here the CDR3 DNA reads TGTGCTAGCAGCCCCAGTGGACTAGCGGGTACCTACGAGCAGTACTTC.

This rearrangement joins TRBV5-4 to TRBJ1-1, with TRBD1 as a possible D gene (5 bases). The CDR3 loop spans 13 amino acids. Germline CDR1 and CDR2: SGHNT and YYREEE (reference sequence). Trimming removed 4 bases at V and 1 base at J, with 8 bases between. In nucleotides, the CDR3 is TGTGCCAGCAGCCCGACAGAGAACACTGAAGCTTTCTTT. Encoded protein: CASSPTENTEAFF. Full variable domain (remainder filled in from reference TRBV5-4 and TRBJ1-1): ETGVTQSPTHLIKTRGQQVTLRCSSQSGHNTVSWYQQALGQGPQFIFQYYREEENGRGNFPPRFSGLQFPNYSSELNVNALELDDSALYLCASSPTENTEAFFGQGTRLTVV.

The V and J genes are TRBV14 and TRBJ2-2, with no clear D. The CDR3 runs to 11 residues. Germline V CDR1 and CDR2: SGHDN, FVKESK. Deletions cut 3 bases from V and 6 bases from J, with 2 bases between. The CDR3 DNA follows: TGTGCCAGCAGCCATGCCGGGGAGCTGTTTTTT. It translates to CASSHAGELFF.

The genes are TRBV4-1 and TRBJ2-2; the match to TRBD1 covers 7 bases. Germline CDR1 and CDR2: MGHRA and YSYEKL. V lost 4 bases and J lost 6; bases outside the gene matches: 5. The CDR3 spans 14 residues. The CDR3: CASSRTGVPGELFF. In nucleotides, the CDR3 is TGCGCCAGCAGCCGTACAGGGGTACCCGGGGAGCTGTTTTTT.

The chain uses TRBV2 and TRBJ2-3; TRBD2 aligns across 12 bases. The germline V gene has CDR1 SNHLY and CDR2 FYNNEI. The CDR3 has 17 amino acids. V trimming: 8 bases; J trimming: 4 bases; junction bases outside the gene matches: 13. This chain's CDR3 is CASFRTLAGGISDTQYF. The CDR3 bases are TGTGCCAGCTTCAGGACCCTAGCGGGGGGGATCTCAGATACGCAGTATTTT.

This clone was picked up one time. The J gene is TRBJ1-1, the V gene TRBV25-1; D unresolved. CDR1 is MGHDK and CDR2 is SYGVNS in the germline V gene. The CDR3 extends over 13 amino acids. V was trimmed by 3 bases and J by 3 bases, leaving 8 bases between them. The CDR3 sequence is CASSEGIYTEAFF. CDR3 nucleotides: TGTGCCAGCAGTGAGGGGATTTACACTGAAGCTTTCTTT.

J is TRBJ2-4 and V is TRBV9; TRBD2 matches at 13 bases. Per the germline V gene, CDR1 is SGDLS and CDR2 is YYNGEE. V dropped 0 bases and J dropped 1; count of bases not matched to a gene: 4. The CDR3 sequence is 18 residues long. The chain's CDR3 is CASSVAPTSGGAKNIQYF. The CDR3 region has the DNA TGTGCCAGCAGCGTAGCTCCGACTAGCGGGGGGGCCAAAAACATTCAGTACTTC.

The chain combines TRBV19 with TRBJ2-2; D is unresolved. Germline V gives CDR1 LNHDA, CDR2 SQIVND (reference sequence). Trimming shortened V by 5 bases and J by 5 bases, and 9 bases separated the two germline ends. This CDR3 has 13 amino acids. CDR3 DNA sequence: TGTGCCAGTAGTGAGTTTTTTACCGGGGAGCTGTTTTTT. Translation: CASSEFFTGELFF.

V usage is TRBV7-9 and J usage is TRBJ1-1; D not certain. V was cut by 5 bases and J by 0 bases, with 10 bases left in between. CDR1 SEHNR and CDR2 FQNEAQ come from the germline V gene (reference sequence). The length of the CDR3 is 14 residues. CDR3 sequence reads: CASSRPHMNTEAFF. The CDR3 DNA reads TGTGCCAGCAGCCGGCCCCACATGAACACTGAAGCTTTCTTT.

The chain joins TRBV28 to TRBJ1-1; D is uncertain. The CDR3 sequence is 13 residues long. Germline CDR1 MDHEN, CDR2 SYDVKM. V was trimmed by 7 bases and J by 8 bases, leaving 17 bases between them. The DNA for the CDR3 is TGTGCCAGCAACCGGGGTCCCGAAGTCGAAGCTTTCTTT. Its translation: CASNRGPEVEAFF.

The chain couples TRBV2 to TRBJ1-4; 9 bases line up with TRBD1. The trim removed 5 bases at V and 3 bases at J, leaving 4 bases unmatched. The V gene's germline CDR1 is SNHLY and CDR2 FYNNEI. CDR3 length: 15 residues. CDR3 nucleotide sequence: TGTGCCAGCAGTTTGGACAGGGGTGCTAATGAAAAACTGTTTTTT. Amino acid sequence: CASSLDRGANEKLFF.

The chain employs TRBV19 and TRBJ2-7; TRBD2 matches 12 bases. Losses at the gene ends were 6 bases for V and 1 base for J; bases not matched to a gene: 4. The CDR3 has 15 amino acids. Germline V lookup: CDR1 LNHDA, CDR2 SQIVND (reference sequence). CDR3 sequence: CASSVGTSGSYEQYF. The CDR3 nucleotides are TGTGCCAGTAGCGTCGGGACTAGCGGGTCCTACGAGCAGTACTTC.

The chain is built from TRBV28 and TRBJ1-3, with 8 bases that match TRBD1. Losses at the gene ends were 5 bases for V and 4 bases for J; bases not matched to a gene: 4. The CDR3 contains 14 residues. Germline V gene data show CDR1 as MDHEN and CDR2 as SYDVKM. Here the CDR3 reads CASSDQGAGNTIYF. The CDR3 nucleotides are TGTGCCAGCAGTGATCAGGGGGCGGGAAACACCATATATTTT.

The table lists this clone with a count of one. This chain uses TRBV5-8 with TRBJ2-2; D gene ambiguous. Trimming shortened V by 4 bases and J by 3 bases, and 16 bases separated the two germline ends. Germline V gene data show CDR1 as SGHTS and CDR2 as YDEGEE. This CDR3 contains 16 residues. CDR3 protein: CASSPFVLGYTGELFF. Written as DNA, the CDR3 is TGTGCCAGCAGCCCATTTGTATTGGGATACACCGGGGAGCTGTTTTTT.

The rearrangement joins TRBV7-9 to TRBJ2-1; TRBD2 agrees at 7 bases. The CDR3 has 15 residues. Germline V CDR1 and CDR2: SEHNR, FQNEAQ (reference sequence). Trimming cost V 5 bases and J 2 bases; bases outside gene matches: 6. CDR3 in amino acids: CASSRLRGAYNEQFF. In DNA, the CDR3 is TGTGCCAGCAGCCGTCTCCGGGGGGCCTACAATGAGCAGTTCTTC.